The 6 T cell receptor beta chains presented below share a single source sample, sequenced in a study of T cells expressing NK-cell markers (dated by TCRdb to the early 2020s). Libraries were built with 5' RACE. TCRdb shows the sequencer as Illumina HiSeq 2000. After TCRdb reprocessed the reads, each CDR3 protein sequence was kept as one row, without DNA. For this sample, the table gives about 300,000 distinct CDR3 sequences. About 4.2% of the sample is taken by the ten largest. The source material was blood T cells: a sorted CD56 or NKG2C T cell subset, CD4+ or CD8+ T cells, or bulk PBMC T cells (not recorded which). These receptors originate from a woman aged 18-70 years in good health.

J is TRBJ2-1 and V is TRBV5-4; TCRdb reports TRBD2, a call that lacks DNA to check it against. Germline V lookup: CDR1 SGHNT, CDR2 YYREEE (reference sequence). The CDR3 is 16 amino acids. The chain's CDR3 is CASSLGAGVAYNEQFF.

The chain uses TRBV18 and TRBJ2-1; TCRdb's assignment of TRBD1 cannot be checked, as there is no DNA. There are 12 residues in the CDR3. The germline gives CDR1 KGHSH, CDR2 LQKENI. CDR3 sequence: CASSANRNEQFF. The entire variable domain, with the rest obtained from reference TRBV18 and TRBJ2-1, is as follows: NAGVMQNPRHLVRRRGQEARLRCSPMKGHSHVYWYRQLPEEGLKFMVYLQKENIIDESGMPKERFSAEFPKEGPSILRIQQVVRGDSAAYFCASSANRNEQFFGPGTRLTVL.

The V and J genes are TRBV28 and TRBJ2-7; the D call of TRBD1 rests on TCRdb alone, since no DNA is present to check it. Germline CDR1 MDHEN, CDR2 SYDVKM. The CDR3 is 17 amino acids. The CDR3 loop reads CASSLSKGYPFRGEQYF.

CDR3: CASSSIARSGYTF. The gene calls are TRBV7-2 and TRBJ1-2. The CDR3 sequence is 13 residues long. Germline lookup yields CDR1 SGHTA and CDR2 FQGNSA.

The chain combines TRBV21-1 with TRBJ2-2; TCRdb returns TRBD1, unconfirmable since there is no DNA. TRBV21-1 is a pseudogene segment. The CDR3 has 12 amino acids. CDR3 sequence: CASSGQAGELFF.

The chain is built from TRBV18 and TRBJ1-5; checking the TCRdb D call of TRBD1 is not possible without DNA. The CDR3 runs to 17 residues. Germline assignment: CDR1 KGHSH and CDR2 LQKENI. CDR3 region: CASSGTGGSFSNQPQHF.